These 5 T cell receptor beta chains share one sample of origin, sequenced in a study of T-cell reconstitution after alpha-beta-depleted transplantation in children. The TCRbeta library was prepared with unique molecular identifiers. TCRdb re-analysed the PCR reads in MiXCR, keeping a single row per CDR3 protein. The sample yields approximately 590,000 distinct CDR3 sequences, 10% to 13% seen once. The sample in question was PBMCs from the stem cell graft donor, obtained from the stem cell graft. These receptor sequences come from a human donor who donated a stem cell graft to a child with acute myeloid leukemia.

This clonotype was recorded at least ten times. The chain carries TRBV28 and TRBJ2-3; the D call may be TRBD1 or TRBD2 (6 bases each). The CDR3 runs 15 residues. V was clipped by 2 bases and J by 2 bases, with 11 bases between them. Germline-derived CDR1 and CDR2 are MDHEN and SYDVKM. The CDR3, as DNA: TGTGCCAGCAGTTTAACGGGGGCAAACACAGATACGCAGTATTTT. Protein sequence: CASSLTGANTDTQYF.

There are many counts of this clonotype. The gene calls are TRBV10-3 and TRBJ1-1, with 11 bases fitting TRBD1. Germline V lookup: CDR1 ENHRY, CDR2 SYGVKD. The CDR3 has 12 residues. V lost 9 bases, J lost 6 bases, and 3 bases stayed unmatched. The CDR3 DNA reads as TGTGCCATAGGACAGGGGGCTCCTGAAGCTTTCTTT. This codes for CAIGQGAPEAFF.

This sequence joins TRBV4-3 and TRBJ1-2, with a possible D match to TRBD1 (6 bases). V gave up 1 base and J gave up 5 bases, with 14 bases separating them. The CDR3 consists of 15 residues. Germline V gene lookup returns CDR1 LGHNA and CDR2 YSLEER. The CDR3 DNA follows: TGCGCCAGCAGCCAAGCGGTTGGACAGCTATATGGCTACACCTTC. Protein sequence: CASSQAVGQLYGYTF.

Ten or more counts support this clonotype. This chain uses TRBV7-9 with TRBJ2-6, with D perhaps TRBD1 or TRBD2 (5 bases each). The germline V gene encodes CDR1 SEHNR and CDR2 FQNEAQ (reference sequence). This CDR3 is 13 amino acids long. The V end lost 10 bases, the J end lost 7 bases, and 14 bases lay between the germline ends. The chain's CDR3 is CATGASGANVLTF. The CDR3 DNA reads as TGTGCCACCGGGGCCTCCGGCGCCAACGTCCTGACTTTC.

This clonotype was counted at least ten times. This chain uses TRBV7-3 with TRBJ2-2; no clear D. Germline values: CDR1 SGHTA, CDR2 FQGTGA. The V end lost 0 bases, the J end lost 2 bases, and 4 bases lay between the germline ends. The CDR3 is made up of 14 amino acids. CDR3 sequence (DNA): TGTGCCAGCAGCTTAACCCCTAACACCGGGGAGCTGTTTTTT. Translated, it gives CASSLTPNTGELFF.